These 5 T cell receptor beta chains were all obtained from the same sample, sequenced in a study of T cell repertoires in aging, cancer and after chemotherapy. Peripheral blood genomic DNA, not sorted cells or RNA, was the template. Rearranged V-D-J TRB sequences were amplified with a mixed TRB-A/B primer pool. TCRdb processed the multiplex PCR reads anew with MiXCR; each CDR3 protein has one entry. Among 4,100 or so distinct CDR3 sequences, around 65% were seen once, and the ten largest hold approximately 29%. Sequences were obtained from blood. Receptors originate from a human donor with a solid tumor.

The V and J genes are TRBV19 and TRBJ2-5; TRBD2 might be the D (5 bases). Germline V gives CDR1 LNHDA, CDR2 SQIVND (reference sequence). The V and J ends lost 6 bases and 3 bases respectively, with 14 bases between them. The CDR3 contains 14 residues. CDR3 nucleotide sequence: TGTGCCAGTAGCGCGTTGGAAGCGGAAGAGACCCAGTACTTC. As protein: CASSALEAEETQYF.

This chain links TRBV6-5 with TRBJ1-3; D gene ambiguous. The germline V and J ends were trimmed by 5 bases and 0 bases, with 8 bases remaining between them. The CDR3 is 14 amino acids. The germline V gene has CDR1 MNHEY and CDR2 SVGAGI. The CDR3 DNA reads TGTGCCAGCAGTCAACAGAGCTCTGGAAACACCATATATTTT. This codes for CASSQQSSGNTIYF.

This clonotype showed up just a few times. This chain joins TRBV6-1 and TRBJ1-5; possible D gene TRBD1, 5 bases. This CDR3 has 14 amino acids. CDR1 is MNHNS and CDR2 is SASEGT in the germline V gene. Trimming shortened V by 5 bases and J by 4 bases, and 12 bases separated the two germline ends. CDR3 region: CASSWGNLNQPQHF. Here the CDR3 DNA reads TGTGCCAGCAGTTGGGGGAACCTTAATCAGCCCCAGCATTTT.

This chain uses TRBV12-3 or TRBV12-4 with TRBJ2-7; possibly TRBD1 or TRBD2 for D (6 bases each). V was clipped by 3 bases and J by 2 bases, with 8 bases between them. This CDR3 has 13 residues. CDR3 nucleotide sequence: TGTGCCAGCAGTTTCGGGGGCCCCTACGAGCAGTACTTC. This gives the protein CASSFGGPYEQYF.

The V and J genes are TRBV6-5 and TRBJ2-2, with unresolved D. Germline V gives CDR1 MNHEY, CDR2 SVGAGI. V lost 2 bases and J lost 6, with 10 bases in between. This CDR3 is built from 14 residues. The CDR3 DNA is TGTGCCAGCAGTTACAAGGCGGCCCCCGGGGAGCTGTTTTTT. Encoded protein: CASSYKAAPGELFF.